The clone carrying this TCR beta chain was detected many times. The CDR3 spans 11 residues. V lost 6 bases and J lost 6, with 6 bases in between. CDR1 is SEHNR and CDR2 is FQNEAQ in the germline V gene (reference sequence). The sequenced patients had an expansion of CD8+CD57+ cells seen by flow cytometry. This specimen belongs to a study of CD8+CD57+ T cells in acquired aplastic anemia. Study context: Sorted CD4+ and CD8+ cell DNA averaged around 3.3 ug.

Investigators profiled TCR beta VDJ and CDR3 from genomic DNA template. TCRdb re-called the reads with MiXCR, one entry per CDR3 protein. The profile shows 150,000 to 180,000 distinct CDR3 sequences, roughly half of them singletons. This TCR came from a human donor with aplastic anemia. The rearrangement joins TRBV7-9 to TRBJ2-1; unclear D gene. Sequencing input: sorted CD4+, CD8+, or CD8+CD57+ T cells (not recorded which) from PBMCs. CDR3 sequence reads: CASRGINEQFF. The CDR3 bases are TGTGCCAGCAGGGGTATCAATGAGCAGTTCTTC.